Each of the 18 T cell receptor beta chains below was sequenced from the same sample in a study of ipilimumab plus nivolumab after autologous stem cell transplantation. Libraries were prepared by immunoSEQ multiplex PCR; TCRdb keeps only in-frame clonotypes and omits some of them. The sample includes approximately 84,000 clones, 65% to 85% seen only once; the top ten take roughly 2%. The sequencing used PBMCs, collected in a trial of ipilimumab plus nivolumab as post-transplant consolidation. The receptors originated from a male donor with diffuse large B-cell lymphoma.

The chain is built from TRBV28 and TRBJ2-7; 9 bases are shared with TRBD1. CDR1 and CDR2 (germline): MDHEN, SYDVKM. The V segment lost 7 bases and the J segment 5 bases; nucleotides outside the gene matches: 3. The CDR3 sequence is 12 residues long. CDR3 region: CASKGTGNEQYF. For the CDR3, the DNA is TGTGCCAGCAAAGGGACAGGGAACGAGCAGTACTTC.

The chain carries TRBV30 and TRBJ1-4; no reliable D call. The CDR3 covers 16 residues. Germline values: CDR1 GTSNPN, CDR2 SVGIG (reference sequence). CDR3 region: CARNLRGRLTNEKLFF. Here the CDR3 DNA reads TGTGCTCGGAACCTACGAGGACGGCTTACTAATGAAAAACTGTTTTTT. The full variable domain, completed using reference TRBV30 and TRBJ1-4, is SQTIHQWPATLVQPVGSPLSLECTVEGTSNPNLYWYRQAAGRGLQLLFYSVGIGQISSEVPQNLSASRPQDRQFILSSKKLLLSDSGFYLCARNLRGRLTNEKLFFGSGTQLSVL.

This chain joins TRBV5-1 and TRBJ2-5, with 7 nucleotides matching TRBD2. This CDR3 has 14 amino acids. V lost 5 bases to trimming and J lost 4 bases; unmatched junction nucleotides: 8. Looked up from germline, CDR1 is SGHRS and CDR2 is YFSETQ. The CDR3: CASRASGGLETQYF. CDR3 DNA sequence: TGCGCCAGCAGAGCCTCCGGGGGGTTAGAGACCCAGTACTTC. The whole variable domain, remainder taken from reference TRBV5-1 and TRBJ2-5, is KAGVTQTPRYLIKTRGQQVTLSCSPISGHRSVSWYQQTPGQGLQFLFEYFSETQRNKGNFPGRFSGRQFSNSRSEMNVSTLELGDSALYLCASRASGGLETQYFGPGTRLLVL.

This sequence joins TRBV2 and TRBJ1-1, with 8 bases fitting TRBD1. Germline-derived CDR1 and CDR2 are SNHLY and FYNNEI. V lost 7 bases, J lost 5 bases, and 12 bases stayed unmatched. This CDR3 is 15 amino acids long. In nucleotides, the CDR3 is TGTGCCAGCAACAAACGAGACAGGGGCCCTACTGAAGCTTTCTTT. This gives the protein CASNKRDRGPTEAFF.

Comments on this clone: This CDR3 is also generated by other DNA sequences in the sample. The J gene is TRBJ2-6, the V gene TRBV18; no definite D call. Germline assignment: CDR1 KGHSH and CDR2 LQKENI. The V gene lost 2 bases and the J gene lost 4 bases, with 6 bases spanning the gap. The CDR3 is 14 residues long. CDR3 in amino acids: CASSPGLGANVLTF. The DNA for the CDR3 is TGTGCCAGCTCACCAGGGTTGGGGGCCAACGTCCTGACTTTC.

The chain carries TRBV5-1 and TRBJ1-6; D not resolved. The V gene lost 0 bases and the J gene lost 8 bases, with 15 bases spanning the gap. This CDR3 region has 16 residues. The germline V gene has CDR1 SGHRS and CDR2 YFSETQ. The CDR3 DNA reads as TGCGCCAGCAGCTTGGGGCTCTCCGAGGTAGATTCACCCCTCCACTTT. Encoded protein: CASSLGLSEVDSPLHF.

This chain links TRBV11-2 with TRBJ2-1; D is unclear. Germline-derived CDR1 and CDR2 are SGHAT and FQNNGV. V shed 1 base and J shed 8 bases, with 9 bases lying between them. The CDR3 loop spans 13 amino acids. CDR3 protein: CASSLGPPDEQFF. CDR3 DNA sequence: TGTGCCAGCAGCTTAGGCCCCCCCGATGAGCAGTTCTTC.

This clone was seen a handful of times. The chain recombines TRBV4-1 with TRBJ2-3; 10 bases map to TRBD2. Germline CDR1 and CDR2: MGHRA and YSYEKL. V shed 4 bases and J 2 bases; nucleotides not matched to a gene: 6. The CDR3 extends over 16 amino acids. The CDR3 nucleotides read TGCGCCAGCAGCCGCAATAGCGGGGGGACCACAGATACGCAGTATTTT. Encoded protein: CASSRNSGGTTDTQYF.

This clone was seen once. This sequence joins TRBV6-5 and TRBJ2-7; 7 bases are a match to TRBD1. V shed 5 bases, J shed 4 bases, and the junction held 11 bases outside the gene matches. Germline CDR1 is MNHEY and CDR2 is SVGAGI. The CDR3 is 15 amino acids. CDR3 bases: TGTGCCAGCAGTACACCGGGACAGCCCCCTTACGAGCAGTACTTC. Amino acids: CASSTPGQPPYEQYF.

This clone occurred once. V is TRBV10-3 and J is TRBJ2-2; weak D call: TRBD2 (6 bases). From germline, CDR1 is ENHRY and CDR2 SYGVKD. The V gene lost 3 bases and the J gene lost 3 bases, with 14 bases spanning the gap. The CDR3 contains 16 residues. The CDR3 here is CAISDVGGPDTGELFF. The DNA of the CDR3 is TGTGCCATCAGTGATGTGGGAGGCCCAGACACCGGGGAGCTGTTTTTT.

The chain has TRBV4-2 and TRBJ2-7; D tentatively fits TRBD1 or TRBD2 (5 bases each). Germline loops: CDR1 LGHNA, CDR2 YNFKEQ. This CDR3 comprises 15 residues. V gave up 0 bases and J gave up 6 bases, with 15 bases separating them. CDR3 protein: CASSQDNEGRGEQYF. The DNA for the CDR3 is TGTGCCAGCAGCCAAGATAACGAGGGACGGGGCGAGCAGTACTTC.

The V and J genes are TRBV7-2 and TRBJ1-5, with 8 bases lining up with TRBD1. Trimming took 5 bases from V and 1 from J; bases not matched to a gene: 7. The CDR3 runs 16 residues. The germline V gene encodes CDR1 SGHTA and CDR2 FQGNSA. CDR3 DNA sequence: TGTGCCAGCAGCGGAAGTGGGACAGGCAGCAATCAGCCCCAGCATTTT. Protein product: CASSGSGTGSNQPQHF. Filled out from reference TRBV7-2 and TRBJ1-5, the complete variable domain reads GAGVSQSPSNKVTEKGKDVELRCDPISGHTALYWYRQSLGQGLEFLIYFQGNSAPDKSGLPSDRFSAERTGGSVSTLTIQRTQQEDSAVYLCASSGSGTGSNQPQHFGDGTRLSIL.

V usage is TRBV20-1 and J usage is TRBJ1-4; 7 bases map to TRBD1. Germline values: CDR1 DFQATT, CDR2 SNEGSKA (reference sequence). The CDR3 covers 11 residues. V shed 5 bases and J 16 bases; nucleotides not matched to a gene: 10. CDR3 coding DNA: TGCAGTGCTGGGACAGTCCCAACTGCGTTTTTT. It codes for CSAGTVPTAFF.

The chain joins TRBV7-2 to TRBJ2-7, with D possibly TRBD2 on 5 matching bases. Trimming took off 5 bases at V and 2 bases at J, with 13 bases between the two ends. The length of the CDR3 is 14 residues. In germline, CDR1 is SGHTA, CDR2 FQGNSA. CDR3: CASSEGRITYEQYF. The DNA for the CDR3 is TGTGCCAGCAGCGAGGGTAGAATAACCTACGAGCAGTACTTC.

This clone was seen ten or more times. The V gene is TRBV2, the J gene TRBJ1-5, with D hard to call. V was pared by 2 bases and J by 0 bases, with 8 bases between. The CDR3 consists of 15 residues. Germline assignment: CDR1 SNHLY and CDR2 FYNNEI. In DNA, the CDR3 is TGTGCCAGCAGTGAATTTCGGAATAGCAATCAGCCCCAGCATTTT. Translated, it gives CASSEFRNSNQPQHF. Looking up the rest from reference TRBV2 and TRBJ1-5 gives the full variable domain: EPEVTQTPSHQVTQMGQEVILRCVPISNHLYFYWYRQILGQKVEFLVSFYNNEISEKSEIFDDQFSVERPDGSNFTLKIRSTKLEDSAMYFCASSEFRNSNQPQHFGDGTRLSIL.

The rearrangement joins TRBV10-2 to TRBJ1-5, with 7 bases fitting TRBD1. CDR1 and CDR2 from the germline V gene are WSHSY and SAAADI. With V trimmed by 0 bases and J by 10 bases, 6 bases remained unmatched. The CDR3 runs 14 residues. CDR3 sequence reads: CASSESGGREPQHF. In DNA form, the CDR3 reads TGCGCCAGCAGTGAGTCAGGGGGCCGGGAACCCCAGCATTTT.

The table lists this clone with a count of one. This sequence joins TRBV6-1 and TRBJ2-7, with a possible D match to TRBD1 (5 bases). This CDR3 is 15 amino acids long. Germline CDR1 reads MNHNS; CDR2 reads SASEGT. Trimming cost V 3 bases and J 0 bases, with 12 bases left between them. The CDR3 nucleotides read TGTGCCAGCAGTGACCACAGGCGACTCTCCTACGAGCAGTACTTC. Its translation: CASSDHRRLSYEQYF.

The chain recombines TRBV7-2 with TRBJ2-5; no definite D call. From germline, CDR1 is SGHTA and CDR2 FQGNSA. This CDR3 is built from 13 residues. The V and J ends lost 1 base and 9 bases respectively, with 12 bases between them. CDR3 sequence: CASSLDSRRAQYF. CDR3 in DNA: TGTGCCAGCAGCTTAGATTCAAGGAGAGCCCAGTACTTC.